What follows is one T cell receptor (beta chain) and its context. The length of the CDR3 is 13 residues. Trimming at V came to 4 bases and at J to 8 bases, leaving 8 bases not matched to a gene. Germline V gene data show CDR1 as SGHRS and CDR2 as YFSETQ. This sample is part of a study of blood T cell repertoires in COVID-19. Methods used by the authors: Counts of nucleated cells, estimated from reference gene primer amplification, were obtained. Some clones are missing from TCRdb's copy, which holds only in-frame ones; the method was immunoSEQ multiplex PCR. V and J calls and clone size follow that table, whereas D and trimming were derived from the DNA. This table has roughly 200,000 clones, more than 70% appearing once.

This clonotype was sampled from a woman aged 40 to 50 who had recovered from COVID-19. This chain joins TRBV5-1 and TRBJ1-2, with 7 positions matching TRBD1. Sequencing was performed on peripheral blood. The CDR3 reads CASSLGQVGGYTF. In DNA form, the CDR3 reads TGCGCCAGCAGCCTCGGACAGGTAGGAGGCTACACCTTC.